Sequencing of this T cell receptor beta chain was carried out in a study of human T cells and chemical hapten exposure. Overall study: Variability of per-sample TCR yields stemmed mainly from small differences in pooled library volume.

This clonotype came up many times. The J segment lost 9 bases and the V segment lost 5 bases, leaving 12 bases of the junction unmatched. Per the germline V gene, CDR1 is ENHRY and CDR2 is SYGVKD. CDR3 length equals 16 residues. TCRdb independently ran MiXCR on the RACE reads; one entry per CDR3 protein. The sample shows about 260,000 distinct CDR3 sequences, approximately 8.6% of them seen only once. Sample time point: pre-sensitization, week 0. Treatment of the sample: therapeutic diphenylcyclopropenone sensitization with weekly scalp DPC. The drawing of blood occurred before each patch test was applied. Patients had alopecia, were aged 18 to 70, and were not pregnant.

The sequence was obtained from a woman aged 40 to 50 with alopecia areata. Some clones in this sample may be carry-over from other donors' samples. The rearrangement links TRBV10-3 to TRBJ2-1, with 11 nucleotides matching TRBD1. This specimen consisted of whole blood, obtained in connection with sensitization to the hapten diphenylcyclopropenone (DPC). CDR3: CAISPTGTGGRIEQFF. CDR3 nucleotide sequence: TGTGCCATCAGTCCAACCGGGACAGGGGGTAGGATTGAGCAGTTCTTC.